The 13 T cell receptor beta chains listed next were all sequenced from one sample in a study of blood T cell repertoires in COVID-19. The assay was immunoSEQ multiplex PCR, and TCRdb's table has in-frame clones only and misses some. The data show 53,000 or so clones, 70% to 90% seen once. Sequences were obtained from peripheral blood. Every receptor here comes from an elderly man with acute or convalescent COVID-19.

The V call is TRBV20-1, the J call TRBJ2-5; D is ambiguous. Per the germline V gene, CDR1 is DFQATT and CDR2 is SNEGSKA (reference sequence). The CDR3 contains 11 residues. Between the trimmed V and J ends, which lost 5 bases and 2 bases, there was a span of 6 bases. DNA for the CDR3: TGCAGTGCTCTATCACAAGAGACCCAGTACTTC. Protein product: CSALSQETQYF.

The chain has TRBV29-1 and TRBJ1-2; 8 bases are a match to TRBD1. V lost 2 bases and J lost 8; bases outside the gene matches: 10. Germline CDR1 SQVTM, CDR2 ANQGSEA. The CDR3 sequence is 14 residues long. DNA of the CDR3: TGCAGCGTTGAAAACAGGGGGATGCCTGGGGGCTACACCTTC. This gives the protein CSVENRGMPGGYTF.

This sequence joins TRBV5-1 and TRBJ1-1; a weak D match, TRBD1 (6 bases). CDR3 length: 15 amino acids. Per germline, CDR1 SGHRS and CDR2 YFSETQ. The V end lost 5 bases, the J end lost 1 base, and 15 bases lay between the germline ends. Here the CDR3 reads CASRQDGQPNTEAFF. The CDR3 nucleotides are TGCGCCAGCAGACAGGACGGACAGCCGAACACTGAAGCTTTCTTT.

The chain carries TRBV6-4 and TRBJ1-2, with 11 positions matching TRBD1. With 6 bases clipped from V and 0 bases from J, the junction kept 3 bases outside the gene matches. The CDR3 sequence is 15 residues long. Germline V lookup: CDR1 MRHNA, CDR2 SNTAGT. Here the CDR3 reads CASRGTGGPNYGYTF. The CDR3 DNA is TGTGCCAGCAGGGGGACAGGGGGGCCTAACTATGGCTACACCTTC.

The V and J genes are TRBV10-1 and TRBJ2-7, with a possible D match to TRBD2 (6 bases). Germline-derived CDR1 and CDR2 are WNHNN and SYGVQD (reference sequence). The V and J ends lost 6 bases and 0 bases respectively, with 12 bases between them. There are 14 residues in the CDR3. CDR3 loop: CASSRDGSSYEQYF. The CDR3 DNA is TGCGCCAGCAGCCGGGACGGGAGCTCCTACGAGCAGTACTTC.

Notes on this clone: This CDR3 is also generated by other DNA sequences in the sample. V usage is TRBV5-4 and J usage is TRBJ2-3; 7 bases are shared with TRBD1. This CDR3 comprises 14 residues. Germline V gene lookup returns CDR1 SGHNT and CDR2 YYREEE (reference sequence). J lost 4 bases, V lost 4 bases, and 6 bases had no gene match. The CDR3 reads CASSTRQGADTQYF. The CDR3 bases are TGTGCCAGCAGCACCCGACAGGGTGCAGATACGCAGTATTTT. Based on the CDR3 plus reference TRBV5-4 and TRBJ2-3, the full variable domain is ETGVTQSPTHLIKTRGQQVTLRCSSQSGHNTVSWYQQALGQGPQFIFQYYREEENGRGNFPPRFSGLQFPNYSSELNVNALELDDSALYLCASSTRQGADTQYFGPGTRLTVL.

The DNA of the CDR3 is TGTGCCATCAGTCCAGGAACTCAGGGGGCTGGAAACACCATATATTTT. Translating it yields CAISPGTQGAGNTIYF. V gene TRBV10-3 combines with J gene TRBJ1-3; 7 bases fit TRBD1. With V trimmed by 5 bases and J by 2 bases, 9 bases remained unmatched. Germline lookup yields CDR1 ENHRY and CDR2 SYGVKD. CDR3 size: 16 residues.

J is TRBJ1-1 and V is TRBV12-5; 7 bases match TRBD1. The V segment lost 3 bases and the J segment 4 bases; nucleotides outside the gene matches: 14. Germline values: CDR1 LGHNT, CDR2 FRNRAP. The CDR3 totals 17 residues. The CDR3 is CASGFITVQGGGTEAFF. The CDR3 DNA reads as TGTGCTAGTGGTTTTATTACTGTGCAGGGGGGTGGCACTGAAGCTTTCTTT.

This chain joins TRBV29-1 and TRBJ2-5; perhaps TRBD2 as D (6 bases). CDR1 and CDR2 (germline): SQVTM, ANQGSEA. Trimming took off 8 bases at V and 4 bases at J, with 17 bases between the two ends. The CDR3 contains 13 residues. The CDR3 DNA follows: TGCAGCATTAGGGACTCTGGGTTAGAGACCCAGTACTTC. This sequence encodes CSIRDSGLETQYF.

The V and J genes are TRBV18 and TRBJ1-2, with D possibly matching TRBD1 (6 bases). This CDR3 has 16 residues. Germline V lookup: CDR1 KGHSH, CDR2 LQKENI. V dropped 2 bases and J dropped 2 bases, with 15 bases sitting between them. The CDR3 bases are TGTGCCAGCTCACCATGGTCGGGCAGGGGAAACTATGGCTACACCTTC. It is translated as CASSPWSGRGNYGYTF.

This clone occurred a few times. The chain combines TRBV5-1 with TRBJ2-1, with a weak D call TRBD1 (5 bases). The CDR3 runs 15 residues. The germline V gene encodes CDR1 SGHRS and CDR2 YFSETQ. The V end was cut by 5 bases, the J end by 3 bases, with 15 bases between. CDR3 amino acids: CASRTDTPLYNEQFF. The CDR3, as DNA: TGCGCCAGCAGGACAGACACCCCCCTCTACAATGAGCAGTTCTTC.

The chain uses TRBV7-3 and TRBJ2-5; D may be TRBD1 (5 bases). The V gene's germline CDR1 is SGHTA and CDR2 FQGTGA. Between the trimmed V and J ends, which lost 0 bases and 0 bases, there was a span of 11 bases. This CDR3 has 16 residues. CDR3 in DNA: TGTGCCAGCAGCTTAACGGGGCGTAGGAACCAAGAGACCCAGTACTTC. Translated: CASSLTGRRNQETQYF.

This chain uses TRBV2 with TRBJ1-2; no reliable D call. The length of the CDR3 is 14 residues. Germline CDR1 SNHLY, CDR2 FYNNEI. The ends were cut back, 6 bases at V and 5 bases at J, with 16 bases in the middle. CDR3 protein: CASRATESDYGYTF. In DNA form, the CDR3 reads TGTGCCAGCAGAGCAACAGAGTCCGATTATGGCTACACCTTC.